This T cell receptor beta chain was retrieved from a study of cytomegalovirus exposure and HLA in healthy donors. Study conclusions and caveats: Donor immune exposure was known only as CMV serostatus.

The study ran its PCR with 60 Vbeta and 13 Jbeta primers. Assay used: immunoSEQ multiplex PCR; TCRdb lists only in-frame clones, some missing. The sample carries roughly 120,000 clones, 15% recorded once. Germline-derived CDR1 and CDR2 are SEHNR and FQNEAQ (reference sequence). V was clipped by 4 bases and J by 3 bases; unmatched bases: 2. CDR3 length equals 14 residues. This clone was picked up a small number of times. The antigen is unknown. The genes are TRBV7-9 and TRBJ2-7; 11 nucleotides align to TRBD2. This clonotype originated in a woman between 18 and 29 years old in good health and CMV-seronegative. The sample taken for sequencing was PBMCs. This CDR3 is CASSSGTSGYEQYF. In DNA, the CDR3 is TGTGCCAGCAGCTCCGGGACTAGCGGCTACGAGCAGTACTTC.